This T cell receptor (beta chain) was documented in a study of T cells in women clearing cervical HPV infection. About the study: HLA type could not be excluded as a confounder.

TCR beta CDR3 amplified by multiplex PCR from 950 to 1,500 ng genomic DNA. Sequencing was performed with immunoSEQ multiplex PCR; in TCRdb, only in-frame clones are kept and a portion is missing. This listing includes approximately 21,000 clones. For this clone: The CDR3 extends 3 residues past the end of the read, so its final part is completed from the germline J gene.

CDR3 length equals 14 residues. The germline gives CDR1 SGHRS, CDR2 YFSETQ. The trim removed 7 bases at V and 9 bases at J, leaving 10 bases unmatched. V usage is TRBV5-1 and J usage is TRBJ2-1; TRBD2 matches at 10 bases. Sample: blood buffy coat. The sequence derives from a woman between 18 and 70 years old with a cervical HPV16 infection that either progressed to CIN3+ or cleared (not recorded which). CDR3 bases read: TGCGCCAGCCAAACTCAACCTAGCGGGAGTGAG. Amino acid sequence: CASQTQPSGSE. The CDR3 in full is CASQTQPSGSEQFF.